These 6 T cell receptor beta chains share one sample of origin, sequenced in a study of blood T cell repertoires in COVID-19 (TCRdb year 2020). Libraries were made using the immunoSEQ multiplex PCR assay. Not all clones reach the TCRdb copy of this immuneACCESS table, which keeps in-frame sequences only. Checked studies attribute under half of the gap to unresolved V genes and leave the rest unexplained. This sample has fewer than 250,000 clones in its table, and more than 75% of those were observed once. 5.5% to 6.5% of the sample is taken by the ten largest. Sequencing was carried out using peripheral blood. The receptors were gathered from a woman older than 75 with COVID-19, enrolled during active disease.

The rearrangement joins TRBV29-1 to TRBJ1-2; D may be TRBD1 (5 bases). CDR1 is SQVTM, CDR2 ANQGSEA, per germline. V shed 5 bases and J shed 2 bases, with 9 bases lying between them. This CDR3 contains 12 residues. CDR3 loop: CSVSTGNYGYTF. In DNA, the CDR3 is TGCAGCGTTTCAACAGGAAACTATGGCTACACCTTC.

V is TRBV18 and J is TRBJ2-1; 14 bases are shared with TRBD2. CDR3 length: 16 amino acids. The germline V gene encodes CDR1 KGHSH and CDR2 LQKENI. The junction had 3 bases not matched to a gene; V was cut back by 5 bases and J by 3 bases. CDR3 loop: CASSGTSGGRYNEQFF. The DNA of the CDR3 is TGTGCCAGCTCAGGGACTAGCGGGGGCCGCTACAATGAGCAGTTCTTC.

V and J are TRBV6-5 and TRBJ1-5; D is uncertain. The V and J ends lost 8 bases and 16 bases respectively, with 30 bases between them. Per germline, CDR1 MNHEY and CDR2 SVGAGI. This CDR3 comprises 15 residues. CDR3 region: CASLTPYSNQPQPHF. The DNA of the CDR3 is TGTGCCAGCCTTACACCGTATAGCAATCAGCCCCAGCCCCATTTT.

This CDR3 is CASSRPDRIGGYTF. The CDR3 DNA is TGTGCCAGCAGCCGCCCGGACAGGATCGGCGGCTACACCTTC. The chain employs TRBV7-2 and TRBJ1-2, with 7 bases that match TRBD1. V lost 5 bases and J lost 8; bases outside the gene matches: 11. This CDR3 contains 14 residues. Per the germline V gene, CDR1 is SGHTA and CDR2 is FQGNSA.

This clone was observed a handful of times. The chain carries TRBV29-1 and TRBJ1-1, with 8 bases fitting TRBD1. Germline-derived CDR1 and CDR2 are SQVTM and ANQGSEA. The CDR3 is made up of 13 amino acids. The V gene end was trimmed by 7 bases and the J gene end by 4 bases; junction bases not matched to a gene: 8. CDR3: CSGRTGLSTEAFF. CDR3 sequence (DNA): TGCAGCGGGCGGACAGGGTTAAGCACTGAAGCTTTCTTT.

The V gene is TRBV2, the J gene TRBJ2-7, with D possibly TRBD2 on 5 matching bases. The CDR3 loop spans 12 amino acids. CDR1 and CDR2 (germline): SNHLY, FYNNEI. The V end lost 4 bases, the J end lost 2 bases, and 6 bases lay between the germline ends. The CDR3 spells CASSGGTYEQYF. The CDR3 coding sequence is TGTGCCAGCAGTGGAGGGACCTACGAGCAGTACTTC.